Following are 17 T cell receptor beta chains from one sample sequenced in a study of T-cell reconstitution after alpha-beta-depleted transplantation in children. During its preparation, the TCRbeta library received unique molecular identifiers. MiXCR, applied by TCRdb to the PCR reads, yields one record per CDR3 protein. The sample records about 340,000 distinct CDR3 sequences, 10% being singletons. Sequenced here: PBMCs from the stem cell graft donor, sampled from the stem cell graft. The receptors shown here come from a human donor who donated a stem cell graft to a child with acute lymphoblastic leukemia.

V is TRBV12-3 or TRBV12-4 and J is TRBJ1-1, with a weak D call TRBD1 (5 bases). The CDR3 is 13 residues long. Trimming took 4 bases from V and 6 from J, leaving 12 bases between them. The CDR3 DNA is TGTGCCAGCAGTTACACTGGGGACTCTGAAGCTTTCTTT. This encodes CASSYTGDSEAFF.

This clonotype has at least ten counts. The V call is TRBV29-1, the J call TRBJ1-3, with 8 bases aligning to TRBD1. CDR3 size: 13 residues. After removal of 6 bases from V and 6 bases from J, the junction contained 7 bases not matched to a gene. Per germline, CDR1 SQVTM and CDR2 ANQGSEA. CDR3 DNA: TGCAGCGTGGGAGACAGGGGTGTAAACACCATATATTTT. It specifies CSVGDRGVNTIYF.

The CDR3 loop is CASSYLPGQGRTGELFF. As DNA, the CDR3 is TGCGCCAGCAGCTATTTACCGGGACAGGGCCGAACCGGGGAGCTGTTTTTT. The genes are TRBV5-1 and TRBJ2-2, with 9 bases lining up with TRBD1. CDR3 length equals 17 residues. Germline V gene data show CDR1 as SGHRS and CDR2 as YFSETQ. V dropped 3 bases and J dropped 5; count of bases not matched to a gene: 11. The full variable domain, in which reference TRBV5-1 and TRBJ2-2 provide the parts outside the CDR3, is KAGVTQTPRYLIKTRGQQVTLSCSPISGHRSVSWYQQTPGQGLQFLFEYFSETQRNKGNFPGRFSGRQFSNSRSEMNVSTLELGDSALYLCASSYLPGQGRTGELFFGEGSRLTVL.

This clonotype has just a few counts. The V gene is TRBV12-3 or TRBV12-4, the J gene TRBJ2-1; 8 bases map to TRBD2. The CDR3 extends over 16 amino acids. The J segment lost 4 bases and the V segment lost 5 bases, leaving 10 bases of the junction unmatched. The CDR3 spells CASSHGPRGGYNEQFF. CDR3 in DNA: TGTGCCAGCAGTCACGGGCCTCGGGGGGGGTACAATGAGCAGTTCTTC.

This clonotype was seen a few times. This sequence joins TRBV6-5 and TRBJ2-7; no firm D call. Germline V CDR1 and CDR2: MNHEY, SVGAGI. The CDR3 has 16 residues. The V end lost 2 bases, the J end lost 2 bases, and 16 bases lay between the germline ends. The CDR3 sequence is CASSYARPRSPYEQYF. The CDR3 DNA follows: TGTGCCAGCAGTTACGCGCGACCCCGATCCCCCTACGAGCAGTACTTC.

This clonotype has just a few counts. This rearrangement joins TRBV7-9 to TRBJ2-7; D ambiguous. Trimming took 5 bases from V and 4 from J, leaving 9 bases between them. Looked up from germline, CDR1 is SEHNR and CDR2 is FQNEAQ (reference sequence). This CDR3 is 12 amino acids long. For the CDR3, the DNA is TGTGCCAGCAGCGTAGAAGAATACGAGCAGTACTTC. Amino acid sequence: CASSVEEYEQYF.

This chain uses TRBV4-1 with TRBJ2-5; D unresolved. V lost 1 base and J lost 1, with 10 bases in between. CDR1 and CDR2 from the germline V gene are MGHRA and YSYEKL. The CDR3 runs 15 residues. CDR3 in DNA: TGCGCCAGCAGCCAAGTGGAAAAGGGCCAAGAGACCCAGTACTTC. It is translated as CASSQVEKGQETQYF.

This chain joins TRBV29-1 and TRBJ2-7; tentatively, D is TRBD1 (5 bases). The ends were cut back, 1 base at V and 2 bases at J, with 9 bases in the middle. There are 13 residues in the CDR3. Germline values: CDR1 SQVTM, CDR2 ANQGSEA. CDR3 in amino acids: CSVEGGNAYEQYF. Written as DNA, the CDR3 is TGCAGCGTTGAAGGGGGCAATGCCTACGAGCAGTACTTC.

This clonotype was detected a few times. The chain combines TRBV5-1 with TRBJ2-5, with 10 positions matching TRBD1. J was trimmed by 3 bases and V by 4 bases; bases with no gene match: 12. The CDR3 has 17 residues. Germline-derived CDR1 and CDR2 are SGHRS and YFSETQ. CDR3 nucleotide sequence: TGCGCCAGCAGCCCGGGGCCCGGGACAGGGGCGGAAGAGACCCAGTACTTC. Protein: CASSPGPGTGAEETQYF. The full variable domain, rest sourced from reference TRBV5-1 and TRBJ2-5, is KAGVTQTPRYLIKTRGQQVTLSCSPISGHRSVSWYQQTPGQGLQFLFEYFSETQRNKGNFPGRFSGRQFSNSRSEMNVSTLELGDSALYLCASSPGPGTGAEETQYFGPGTRLLVL.

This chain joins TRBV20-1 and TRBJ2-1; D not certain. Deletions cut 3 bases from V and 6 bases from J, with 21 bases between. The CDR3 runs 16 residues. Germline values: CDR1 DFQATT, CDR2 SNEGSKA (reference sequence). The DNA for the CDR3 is TGCAGTGCTAGTCTTTCCCGCCCCCTGCCCTCCAATGAGCAGTTCTTC. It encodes CSASLSRPLPSNEQFF.

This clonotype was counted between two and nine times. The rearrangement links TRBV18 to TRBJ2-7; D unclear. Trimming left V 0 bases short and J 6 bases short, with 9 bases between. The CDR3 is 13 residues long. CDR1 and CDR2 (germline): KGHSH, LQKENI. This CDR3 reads CASSPPGGSEQYF. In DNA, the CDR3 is TGTGCCAGCTCACCACCGGGCGGAAGCGAGCAGTACTTC.

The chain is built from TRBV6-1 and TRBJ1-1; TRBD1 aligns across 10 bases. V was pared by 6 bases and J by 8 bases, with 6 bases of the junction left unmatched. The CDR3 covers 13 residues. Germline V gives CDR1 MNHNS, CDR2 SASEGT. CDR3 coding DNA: TGTGCCAGCAGGCGACAGGGGGCTGGAGAAGCTTTCTTT. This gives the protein CASRRQGAGEAFF.

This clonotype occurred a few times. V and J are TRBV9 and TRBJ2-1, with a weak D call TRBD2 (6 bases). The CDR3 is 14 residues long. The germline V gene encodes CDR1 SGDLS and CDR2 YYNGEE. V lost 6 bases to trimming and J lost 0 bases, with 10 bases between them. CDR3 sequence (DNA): TGTGCCAGCAAGAGGACTATCTCCTACAATGAGCAGTTCTTC. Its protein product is CASKRTISYNEQFF.

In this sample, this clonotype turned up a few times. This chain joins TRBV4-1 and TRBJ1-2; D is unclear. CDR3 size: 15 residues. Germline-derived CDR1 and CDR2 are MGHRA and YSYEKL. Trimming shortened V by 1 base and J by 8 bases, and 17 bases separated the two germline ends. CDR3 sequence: CASSQGADRSNGYTF. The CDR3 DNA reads TGCGCCAGCAGCCAAGGGGCGGACCGCTCTAACGGCTACACCTTC.

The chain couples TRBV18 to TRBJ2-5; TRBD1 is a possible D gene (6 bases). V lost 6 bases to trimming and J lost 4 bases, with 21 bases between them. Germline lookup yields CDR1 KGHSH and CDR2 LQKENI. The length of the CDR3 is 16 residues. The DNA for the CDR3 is TGTGCCAGCTCTCTGAGCCCAGGGGCCCTCGGAGAGACCCAGTACTTC. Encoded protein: CASSLSPGALGETQYF.

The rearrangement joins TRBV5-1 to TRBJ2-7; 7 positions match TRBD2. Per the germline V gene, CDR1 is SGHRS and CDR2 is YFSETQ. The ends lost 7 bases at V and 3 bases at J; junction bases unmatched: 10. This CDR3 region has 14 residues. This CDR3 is CASGWSGNRYEQYF. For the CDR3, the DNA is TGCGCCAGCGGCTGGAGCGGGAACCGCTACGAGCAGTACTTC. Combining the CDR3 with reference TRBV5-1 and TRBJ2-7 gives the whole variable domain KAGVTQTPRYLIKTRGQQVTLSCSPISGHRSVSWYQQTPGQGLQFLFEYFSETQRNKGNFPGRFSGRQFSNSRSEMNVSTLELGDSALYLCASGWSGNRYEQYFGPGTRLTVT.

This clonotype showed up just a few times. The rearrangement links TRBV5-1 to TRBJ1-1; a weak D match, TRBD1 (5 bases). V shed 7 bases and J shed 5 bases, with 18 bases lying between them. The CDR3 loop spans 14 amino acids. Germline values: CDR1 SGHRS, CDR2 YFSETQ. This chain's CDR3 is CASSPTWGGTEAFF. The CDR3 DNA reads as TGCGCCAGCTCCCCAACGTGGGGGGGGACTGAAGCTTTCTTT.